This is a list of T cell receptor beta chains from one sample in a study of cytomegalovirus exposure and HLA in healthy donors. Sequencing was performed with immunoSEQ multiplex PCR; in TCRdb, only in-frame clones are kept and a portion is missing. The repertoire consists of tens of thousands of clones, with just over 90% occurring once and the leading ten covering approximately 2%. Sequencing was performed on PBMCs. Source of these receptors: a young man in good health and CMV-seronegative. The CDR3 runs from the conserved cysteine through the conserved F or W. The D gene is left open where the match is weak. The listing skips clone size in some rows; elsewhere it reads once, few, many or a size class.

d_call j_call v_call clone_size cdr3_aa cdr3_nt
. TRBJ1-1 TRBV5-1 . CASALGGGTEAFF TGCGCCAGCGCGTTGGGGGGTGGCACTGAAGCTTTCTTT
TRBD2 TRBJ2-3 TRBV28 . CASSSGTSATDTQYF TGTGCCAGCAGCTCCGGGACTAGCGCCACAGATACGCAGTATTTT
TRBD2 TRBJ2-1 TRBV9 . CASSTNPDSGSTEFF TGTGCCAGCAGCACCAATCCGGATAGCGGGAGTACGGAGTTCTTC
. TRBJ2-1 TRBV5-1 . CASSAIEFPYNEQFF TGCGCCAGCAGCGCGATAGAGTTTCCTTACAATGAGCAGTTCTTC
. TRBJ2-7 TRBV18 . CASSHGTPYEQYF TGTGCCAGCTCACACGGGACACCCTACGAGCAGTACTTC
. TRBJ1-6 TRBV6-5 . CASSYLGVSPLHF TGTGCCAGCAGTTACTTAGGGGTTTCACCCCTCCACTTT
TRBD2 TRBJ2-5 TRBV30 once CAWSGRSRGAQYF TGTGCCTGGAGTGGACGCAGCCGGGGGGCCCAGTACTTC
. TRBJ1-1 TRBV18 . CASSERSLNTEAFF TGTGCCAGCTCAGAGAGGAGCTTGAACACTGAAGCTTTCTTT
. TRBJ2-1 TRBV4-1 . CASSQERRNEQFF TGCGCCAGCAGCCAAGAACGGCGGAATGAGCAGTTCTTC
. TRBJ1-1 TRBV23-1 . CASSQSRGCTEAFF TGCGCCAGCAGTCAATCTAGGGGCTGCACTGAAGCTTTCTTT
TRBD1 TRBJ1-1 TRBV5-1 few CASSQGQGSEAFF TGCGCCAGCAGCCAAGGACAGGGAAGTGAAGCTTTCTTT
TRBD1 TRBJ2-7 TRBV28 . CASSSQFAGQGTYEQYF TGTGCCAGCAGCTCTCAATTTGCGGGACAGGGGACCTACGAGCAGTACTTC
TRBD2 TRBJ2-3 TRBV2 few CASNPIAGVTDTQYF TGTGCCAGCAACCCGATAGCGGGAGTCACAGATACGCAGTATTTT
. TRBJ2-7 TRBV5-1 . CASTASGNEQYF TGCGCCAGCACCGCGTCAGGGAACGAGCAGTACTTC
TRBD1 TRBJ1-5 TRBV2 . CASRGQGYQPQHF TGTGCCAGCAGGGGACAGGGGTATCAGCCCCAGCATTTT
. TRBJ1-6 TRBV28 . CASSSAPDNNSPLHF TGTGCCAGCAGTTCCGCCCCGGACAATAATTCACCCCTCCACTTT
TRBD2 TRBJ2-1 TRBV5-4 . CASSLRGEWNEQFF TGTGCCAGCAGCTTGCGGGGGGAGTGGAATGAGCAGTTCTTC
. TRBJ1-6 TRBV7-9 . CASSPPGGGRISPLHF TGTGCCAGCAGCCCCCCGGGTGGAGGGCGGATCTCACCCCTCCACTTT
TRBD1 TRBJ2-3 TRBV9 . CASSVGQGAVDTQYF TGTGCCAGCAGCGTAGGACAGGGGGCCGTAGATACGCAGTATTTT
. TRBJ2-1 TRBV7-8 . CASSSLVDYEQFF TGTGCCAGCAGTTCCCTGGTAGATTATGAGCAGTTCTTC
TRBD1 TRBJ1-3 TRBV5-1 . CASSPMTGGNGADTIYF TGCGCCAGCAGCCCCATGACAGGGGGTAACGGCGCGGACACCATATATTTT
TRBD1 TRBJ2-3 TRBV5-1 . CASSRDREPDTQYF TGCGCCTCCTCGAGGGACAGGGAACCAGATACGCAGTATTTT
TRBD1 TRBJ2-1 TRBV6-1 medium-sized CASSSGTGNYNEQFF TGTGCCAGCAGTTCCGGGACAGGGAATTACAATGAGCAGTTCTTC
. TRBJ2-3 TRBV30 . CAWSVNQRTDTQYF TGTGCCTGGAGTGTAAACCAGCGAACAGATACGCAGTATTTT
. TRBJ2-2 TRBV30 . CAWSVSDTGELFF TGTGCCTGGAGTGTATCCGACACCGGGGAGCTGTTTTTT